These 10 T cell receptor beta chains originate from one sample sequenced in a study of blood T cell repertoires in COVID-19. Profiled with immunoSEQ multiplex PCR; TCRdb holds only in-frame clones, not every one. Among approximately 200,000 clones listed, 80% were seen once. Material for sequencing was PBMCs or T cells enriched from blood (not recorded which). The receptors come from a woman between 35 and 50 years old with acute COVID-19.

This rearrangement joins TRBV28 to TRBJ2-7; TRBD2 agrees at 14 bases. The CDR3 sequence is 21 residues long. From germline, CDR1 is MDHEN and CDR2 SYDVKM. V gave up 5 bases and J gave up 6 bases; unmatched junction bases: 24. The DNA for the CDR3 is TGTGCCAGCAGTCTTAGCCTTCTGGTTTCGGGGACTAGCGGGAGCGGGGGCGAGCAGTACTTC. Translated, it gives CASSLSLLVSGTSGSGGEQYF.

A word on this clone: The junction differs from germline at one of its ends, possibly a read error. CDR3 coding DNA: TGTGCCAGCAGGGGACAGCCGAACACTGAATCTTTCTTT. This encodes CASRGQPNTESFF. The chain employs TRBV6-6 and TRBJ1-1; 7 nucleotides align to TRBD1. There are 13 residues in the CDR3. Germline CDR1 is MNHNY and CDR2 is SVGAGI (reference sequence).

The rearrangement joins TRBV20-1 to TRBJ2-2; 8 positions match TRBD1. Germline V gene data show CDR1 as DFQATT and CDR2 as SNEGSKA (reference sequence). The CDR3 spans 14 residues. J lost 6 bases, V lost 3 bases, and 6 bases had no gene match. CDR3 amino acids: CSASQGARAGELFF. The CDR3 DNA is TGCAGTGCTAGTCAGGGGGCGCGGGCCGGGGAGCTGTTTTTT.

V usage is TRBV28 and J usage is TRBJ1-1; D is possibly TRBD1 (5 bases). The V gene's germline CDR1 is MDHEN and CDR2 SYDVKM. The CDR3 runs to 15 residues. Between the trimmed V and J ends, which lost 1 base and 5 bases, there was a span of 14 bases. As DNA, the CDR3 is TGTGCCAGCAGTTTATTTCTGCAGGGAGGAACTGAAGCTTTCTTT. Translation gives CASSLFLQGGTEAFF.

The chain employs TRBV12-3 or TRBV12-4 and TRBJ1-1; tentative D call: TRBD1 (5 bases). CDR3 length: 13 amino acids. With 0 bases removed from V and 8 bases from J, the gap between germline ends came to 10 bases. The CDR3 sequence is CASSLAAGSEAFF. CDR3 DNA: TGTGCCAGCAGTTTAGCGGCAGGGTCAGAAGCTTTCTTT.

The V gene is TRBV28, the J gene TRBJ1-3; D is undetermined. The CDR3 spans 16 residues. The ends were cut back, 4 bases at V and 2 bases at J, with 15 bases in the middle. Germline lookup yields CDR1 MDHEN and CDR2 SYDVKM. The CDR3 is CASSSQTNYPGNTIYF. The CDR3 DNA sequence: TGTGCCAGCAGTTCCCAAACGAACTATCCTGGAAACACCATATATTTT.

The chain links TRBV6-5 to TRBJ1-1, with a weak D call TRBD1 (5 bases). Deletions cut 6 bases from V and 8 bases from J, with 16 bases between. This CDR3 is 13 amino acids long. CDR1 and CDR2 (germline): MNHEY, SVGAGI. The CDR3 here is CASSPGTASEAFF. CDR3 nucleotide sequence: TGTGCCAGCAGCCCAGGGACTGCCTCGGAAGCTTTCTTT.

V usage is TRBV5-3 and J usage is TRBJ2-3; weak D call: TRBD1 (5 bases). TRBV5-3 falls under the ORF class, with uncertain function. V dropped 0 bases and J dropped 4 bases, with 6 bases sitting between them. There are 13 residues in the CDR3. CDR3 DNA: TGTGCCAGAAGCTTGGGGGGCGCAGATACGCAGTATTTT. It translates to CARSLGGADTQYF.

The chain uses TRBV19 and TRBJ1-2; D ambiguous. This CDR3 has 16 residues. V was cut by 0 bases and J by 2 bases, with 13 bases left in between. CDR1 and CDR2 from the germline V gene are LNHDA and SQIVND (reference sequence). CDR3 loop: CASSIDASRENYGYTF. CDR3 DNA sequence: TGTGCCAGTAGTATAGATGCCAGCCGGGAGAACTATGGCTACACCTTC.

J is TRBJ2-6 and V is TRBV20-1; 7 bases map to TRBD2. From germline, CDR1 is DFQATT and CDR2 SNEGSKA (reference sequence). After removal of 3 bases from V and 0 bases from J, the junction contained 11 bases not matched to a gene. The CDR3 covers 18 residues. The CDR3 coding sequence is TGCAGTGCTAGTGGCTGGGGGGGATTCGGCTCTGGGGCCAACGTCCTGACTTTC. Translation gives CSASGWGGFGSGANVLTF.